The 21 T cell receptor beta chains listed next were all sequenced from one sample in a study of a mutant IDH1 vaccine in newly diagnosed glioma. No cognate antigen is known for these TCRs. Profiling relied on immunoSEQ multiplex PCR, and the TCRdb table lists in-frame clones only, not all of them. The data show 50,000 to 75,000 clones, around 84% seen once. Time point given: week 5, during vaccination. Each vaccine dose was 300 ug of mutant IDH1 20-mer peptide, with topical imiquimod. This specimen was PBMCs, taken from a glioma patient whose treatment included an IDH1 peptide vaccine. These receptor sequences come from a woman aged 45 to 65 with glioma.

The chain joins TRBV5-1 to TRBJ1-2; TRBD1 aligns across 8 bases. Germline loops: CDR1 SGHRS, CDR2 YFSETQ. The CDR3 totals 15 residues. V was pared by 3 bases and J by 3 bases, with 7 bases of the junction left unmatched. The DNA of the CDR3 is TGCGCCAGCAGCTGGGACAGGAGTTCGTACTATGGCTACACCTTC. Translating gives CASSWDRSSYYGYTF.

This clone was observed once. The J gene is TRBJ1-2, the V gene TRBV7-3; weak D call: TRBD1 (5 bases). The V and J ends lost 6 bases and 8 bases respectively, with 19 bases between them. Germline loops: CDR1 SGHTA, CDR2 FQGTGA. The CDR3 runs 14 residues. Here the CDR3 reads CASSRGAERGGYTF. The CDR3 DNA reads TGTGCCAGCAGTAGAGGGGCAGAACGAGGAGGCTACACCTTC.

Written as DNA, the CDR3 is TGTGCTAGTGGTTTGACGGGGGTGGCTTTCTTT. Translation gives CASGLTGVAFF. V is TRBV12-5 and J is TRBJ1-1; tentative D call: TRBD1 (5 bases). V was trimmed by 2 bases and J by 11 bases, leaving 9 bases between them. The CDR3 is 11 amino acids. CDR1 is LGHNT, CDR2 FRNRAP, per germline. Variable domain in full (rest from reference TRBV12-5 and TRBJ1-1): DARVTQTPRHKVTEMGQEVTMRCQPILGHNTVFWYRQTMMQGLELLAYFRNRAPLDDSGMPKDRFSAEMPDATLATLKIQPSEPRDSAVYFCASGLTGVAFFGQGTRLTVV.

V and J are TRBV25-1 and TRBJ2-2, with D perhaps TRBD1 (6 bases). Trimming pared 4 bases from V and 5 bases from J, leaving 23 bases between. The CDR3 is 18 amino acids. CDR1 is MGHDK and CDR2 is SYGVNS in the germline V gene. DNA of the CDR3: TGTGCCAGCAGTGGCAAAGATAACAGGGAAATAATGACCGGGGAGCTGTTTTTT. Encoded protein: CASSGKDNREIMTGELFF.

The rearrangement uses TRBV5-1 and TRBJ1-3; D call uncertain. CDR3 length equals 16 residues. In germline, CDR1 is SGHRS, CDR2 YFSETQ. Trimming shortened V by 0 bases and J by 2 bases, and 12 bases separated the two germline ends. DNA for the CDR3: TGCGCCAGCAGCTTGGCCAGAGTCAAGGCTGGAAACACCATATATTTT. Translating gives CASSLARVKAGNTIYF.

V and J are TRBV19 and TRBJ1-1, with 7 bases matching TRBD1. The CDR3 has 14 amino acids. CDR1 LNHDA and CDR2 SQIVND come from the germline V gene (reference sequence). V gave up 3 bases and J gave up 4 bases; unmatched junction bases: 5. CDR3 amino acids: CASSITGVRTEAFF. In nucleotides, the CDR3 is TGTGCCAGTAGTATTACAGGGGTGCGCACTGAAGCTTTCTTT. Full variable domain (outside the CDR3, taken from reference TRBV19 and TRBJ1-1): DGGITQSPKYLFRKEGQNVTLSCEQNLNHDAMYWYRQDPGQGLRLIYYSQIVNDFQKGDIAEGYSVSREKKESFPLTVTSAQKNPTAFYLCASSITGVRTEAFFGQGTRLTVV.

The V and J genes are TRBV5-8 and TRBJ1-2; tentative D call: TRBD1 (6 bases). This CDR3 is built from 12 residues. Trimming shortened V by 4 bases and J by 8 bases, and 12 bases separated the two germline ends. The germline V gene encodes CDR1 SGHTS and CDR2 YDEGEE. CDR3 region: CASSANREGYTF. CDR3 DNA: TGTGCCAGCAGCGCCAACAGGGAAGGCTACACCTTC.

The rearrangement links TRBV7-2 to TRBJ1-5, with D hard to call. Germline V CDR1 and CDR2: SGHTA, FQGNSA. The CDR3 spans 14 residues. The germline V and J ends were trimmed by 1 base and 0 bases, with 4 bases remaining between them. Written as DNA, the CDR3 is TGTGCCAGCAGCTTAGAAGATAGCAATCAGCCCCAGCATTTT. Encoded protein: CASSLEDSNQPQHF.

The rearrangement joins TRBV5-4 to TRBJ1-5; D is perhaps TRBD1 (6 bases). Germline-derived CDR1 and CDR2 are SGHNT and YYREEE (reference sequence). Trimming pared 1 base from V and 5 bases from J, leaving 10 bases between. The CDR3 totals 14 residues. CDR3: CASSLWAGDQPQHF. The CDR3 DNA sequence: TGTGCCAGCAGCTTGTGGGCAGGGGATCAGCCCCAGCATTTT.

This clone has just one count. V is TRBV7-9 and J is TRBJ1-4, with 8 bases fitting TRBD1. Germline CDR1 and CDR2: SEHNR and FQNEAQ (reference sequence). The CDR3 runs 13 residues. V lost 5 bases and J lost 7; bases outside the gene matches: 3. The DNA of the CDR3 is TGTGCCAGCAGCACCGGACAGGGTGAAAAACTGTTTTTT. Its translation is CASSTGQGEKLFF. The variable domain in full, with the rest retrieved from reference TRBV7-9 and TRBJ1-4, is DTGVSQNPRHKITKRGQNVTFRCDPISEHNRLYWYRQTLGQGPEFLTYFQNEAQLEKSRLLSDRFSAERPKGSFSTLEIQRTEQGDSAMYLCASSTGQGEKLFFGSGTQLSVL.

As to this clone: This specimen includes other DNA sequences encoding the same CDR3. The chain joins TRBV5-1 to TRBJ2-5; D gene uncertain. Germline CDR1 SGHRS, CDR2 YFSETQ. The CDR3 runs 11 residues. The V and J ends lost 2 bases and 5 bases respectively, with 4 bases between them. The CDR3 region is CASSLKETQYF. In DNA form, the CDR3 reads TGCGCCAGCAGCTTAAAGGAGACCCAGTACTTC.

CDR3 residues: CASVLGINNSPLHF. The CDR3 DNA sequence: TGTGCCAGCGTGCTTGGGATTAATAATTCACCCCTCCACTTT. J is TRBJ1-6 and V is TRBV7-8; no reliable D call. Trimming removed 8 bases from V and 5 bases from J, with 13 bases in between. There are 14 residues in the CDR3. Germline CDR1 reads SGHVS; CDR2 reads FQNEAQ.

V is TRBV2 and J is TRBJ2-7; 9 bases are a match to TRBD1. This CDR3 comprises 13 residues. V shed 5 bases and J 7 bases; nucleotides not matched to a gene: 6. Germline-derived CDR1 and CDR2 are SNHLY and FYNNEI. CDR3 region: CASSRDRAEEQYF. CDR3 sequence (DNA): TGTGCCAGCAGTCGGGACAGGGCTGAAGAGCAGTACTTC. Full variable domain (outside the CDR3, taken from reference TRBV2 and TRBJ2-7): EPEVTQTPSHQVTQMGQEVILRCVPISNHLYFYWYRQILGQKVEFLVSFYNNEISEKSEIFDDQFSVERPDGSNFTLKIRSTKLEDSAMYFCASSRDRAEEQYFGPGTRLTVT.

The count of this clone is one. The rearrangement links TRBV6-5 to TRBJ2-5, with 7 bases lining up with TRBD2. J gave up 2 bases and V 7 bases, and 10 bases lay outside the gene matches. This CDR3 has 15 amino acids. From germline, CDR1 is MNHEY and CDR2 SVGAGI. In DNA, the CDR3 is TGTGCCAGCACCCCGCTGGCGGGGGTACAAGAGACCCAGTACTTC. Protein product: CASTPLAGVQETQYF.

The V call is TRBV15, the J call TRBJ2-7; TRBD2 matches 15 bases. Germline CDR1 and CDR2: LNHNV and YYDKDF (reference sequence). The CDR3 is 18 residues long. Trimming cost V 4 bases and J 2 bases; bases outside gene matches: 9. The CDR3 coding sequence is TGTGCCACCAGCAAGAGGGGACTAGCGGGGGGCCTAACCTACGAGCAGTACTTC. Protein product: CATSKRGLAGGLTYEQYF.

This clone was seen only a few times. V and J are TRBV28 and TRBJ1-5; TRBD1 is a possible D gene (6 bases). The CDR3 is made up of 15 amino acids. Germline V gives CDR1 MDHEN, CDR2 SYDVKM. V lost 10 bases and J lost 0, with 16 bases in between. The CDR3 sequence is CATSSGAVSNQPQHF. CDR3 sequence (DNA): TGTGCCACCTCTTCGGGGGCGGTTAGCAATCAGCCCCAGCATTTT.

The chain employs TRBV5-1 and TRBJ2-7; maybe TRBD1 (5 bases). V was shortened by 4 bases and J by 6 bases, with 23 bases between the two germline ends. The CDR3 contains 16 residues. Germline CDR1 and CDR2: SGHRS and YFSETQ. CDR3 region: CASSPKGRTQILEQYF. The DNA for the CDR3 is TGCGCCAGCAGCCCTAAGGGCAGGACACAAATCCTCGAGCAGTACTTC.

The gene calls are TRBV5-8 and TRBJ1-5; the D is unclear. V shed 4 bases and J shed 4 bases, with 12 bases lying between them. The CDR3 extends over 14 amino acids. Germline V lookup: CDR1 SGHTS, CDR2 YDEGEE. The CDR3 is CASSPTGTNQPQHF. In DNA, the CDR3 is TGTGCCAGCAGCCCCACTGGCACGAATCAGCCCCAGCATTTT.

This clone was counted a few times. The chain uses TRBV29-1 and TRBJ1-2, with 11 bases matching TRBD1. This CDR3 region has 13 residues. The ends lost 5 bases at V and 3 bases at J; junction bases unmatched: 2. Germline assignment: CDR1 SQVTM and CDR2 ANQGSEA. The CDR3 DNA reads TGCAGCGTTTGGGACAGGGGGGACTATGGCTACACCTTC. The encoded protein is CSVWDRGDYGYTF.

CDR3 bases: TGTGCCAGCAGTTTAATAGGACAGGGTAATCAGCCCCAGCATTTT. Encoded protein: CASSLIGQGNQPQHF. The rearrangement links TRBV28 to TRBJ1-5; 8 nucleotides match TRBD1. There are 15 residues in the CDR3. CDR1 MDHEN and CDR2 SYDVKM come from the germline V gene. After removal of 2 bases from V and 4 bases from J, the junction contained 4 bases not matched to a gene.

Only one count was recorded for this clone. The V gene is TRBV9, the J gene TRBJ2-7; unclear D gene. Germline-derived CDR1 and CDR2 are SGDLS and YYNGEE. This CDR3 region has 15 residues. V lost 0 bases and J 0 bases, leaving 10 bases between the germline ends. In DNA form, the CDR3 reads TGTGCCAGCAGCGTAGGGGCAGCCTACTCCTACGAGCAGTACTTC. It is translated as CASSVGAAYSYEQYF.